The 21 T cell receptor beta chains listed next were all sequenced from one sample in a study of blood T cell repertoires in COVID-19. The method was immunoSEQ multiplex PCR; TCRdb's version includes in-frame clones alone and lacks a portion of them. This table has over 20,000 clones, about 90% appearing once. Sample: peripheral blood. Receptors originate from a man in his 70s with acute or convalescent COVID-19.

The V gene is TRBV24-1, the J gene TRBJ2-3, with 7 bases identical to TRBD1. CDR1 and CDR2 from the germline V gene are KGHDR and SFDVKD. V dropped 4 bases and J dropped 9; count of bases not matched to a gene: 12. This CDR3 contains 15 residues. The CDR3 nucleotides are TGTGCCACCAGTGACCCGGGACAGCAGACTACCACGCAGTATTTT. Residues: CATSDPGQQTTTQYF.

This clone was seen only a few times. The CDR3 DNA sequence: TGTGCCACCAGTGAAAGAGGGAGGGGAGGGGAAAATGAGCAGTTCTTC. It specifies CATSERGRGGENEQFF. The chain couples TRBV24-1 to TRBJ2-1, with 7 bases lining up with TRBD2. Germline trimming cut 4 bases from V and 7 bases from J; bases unmatched to any gene: 12. Germline V gene lookup returns CDR1 KGHDR and CDR2 SFDVKD. This CDR3 is built from 16 residues.

This chain joins TRBV28 and TRBJ2-2; 10 bases align to TRBD2. CDR3 length: 17 amino acids. Germline CDR1 reads MDHEN; CDR2 reads SYDVKM. J was trimmed by 1 base and V by 3 bases; bases with no gene match: 5. The CDR3 loop is CASSLWGLAKNTGELFF. CDR3 bases: TGTGCCAGCAGTTTGTGGGGACTAGCGAAGAACACCGGGGAGCTGTTTTTT.

The V and J genes are TRBV28 and TRBJ1-1, with TRBD1 as a possible D gene (5 bases). Germline V CDR1 and CDR2: MDHEN, SYDVKM. Trimming shortened V by 8 bases and J by 4 bases, and 23 bases separated the two germline ends. This CDR3 spans 16 amino acids. The CDR3 coding sequence is TGTGCCAGCGCGAGGTCGAAGGCAGGGAGGTTCACTGAAGCTTTCTTT. Amino acid sequence: CASARSKAGRFTEAFF.

This clone was seen just once. V usage is TRBV11-2 and J usage is TRBJ1-3; D perhaps matches TRBD1 (6 bases). Germline V lookup: CDR1 SGHAT, CDR2 FQNNGV. V lost 2 bases, J lost 0 bases, and 14 bases lay in between. CDR3 length equals 17 residues. CDR3 in DNA: TGTGCCAGCAGCTTAAACGTAGGACAGTCCTCTGGAAACACCATATATTTT. Translating it yields CASSLNVGQSSGNTIYF.

The chain links TRBV19 to TRBJ1-5; a possible D gene is TRBD1 (6 bases). The CDR3 extends over 13 amino acids. The V gene's germline CDR1 is LNHDA and CDR2 SQIVND (reference sequence). The germline V and J ends were trimmed by 5 bases and 5 bases, with 10 bases remaining between them. This chain's CDR3 is CASSSWTDQPQHF. CDR3 bases: TGTGCCAGTAGTTCCTGGACAGATCAGCCCCAGCATTTT.

V is TRBV7-9 and J is TRBJ1-3; D may be TRBD1 (5 bases). Germline CDR1 is SEHNR and CDR2 is FQNEAQ (reference sequence). The CDR3 covers 14 residues. Between the trimmed V and J ends, which lost 6 bases and 0 bases, there was a span of 9 bases. DNA of the CDR3: TGTGCCAGCAGGACAGAAATCTCTGGAAACACCATATATTTT. This gives the protein CASRTEISGNTIYF.

This chain joins TRBV5-1 and TRBJ2-2; 10 bases fit TRBD1. V gave up 4 bases and J gave up 3 bases; unmatched junction bases: 3. This CDR3 comprises 15 residues. Germline assignment: CDR1 SGHRS and CDR2 YFSETQ. In nucleotides, the CDR3 is TGCGCCAGCAGCACCGGGACAGGGGACACCGGGGAGCTGTTTTTT. Its protein product is CASSTGTGDTGELFF.

CDR3 nucleotides: TGTGCCATCAGGGGACCGGGACAGGGGGCCACTGAAGCTTTCTTT. Protein: CAIRGPGQGATEAFF. This chain links TRBV10-3 with TRBJ1-1, with 12 bases lining up with TRBD1. There are 15 residues in the CDR3. Germline-derived CDR1 and CDR2 are ENHRY and SYGVKD. V trimming: 6 bases; J trimming: 4 bases; junction bases outside the gene matches: 6.

V gene TRBV6-6 combines with J gene TRBJ1-6; perhaps TRBD1 as D (5 bases). The CDR3 sequence is 15 residues long. The V and J ends lost 4 bases and 6 bases respectively, with 13 bases between them. CDR1 MNHNY and CDR2 SVGAGI come from the germline V gene (reference sequence). In DNA, the CDR3 is TGTGCCAGCAGTTGGGGTCGGGGGTCTAATTCACCCCTCCACTTT. Translation gives CASSWGRGSNSPLHF.

V usage is TRBV12-3 or TRBV12-4 and J usage is TRBJ2-1; no firm D call. The CDR3 runs 13 residues. V gave up 3 bases and J gave up 2 bases, with 5 bases separating them. The CDR3 DNA reads TGTGCCAGCAGTTTCAGTACCTACAATGAGCAGTTCTTC. As protein: CASSFSTYNEQFF.

The sample holds one count of this clone. This sequence joins TRBV20-1 and TRBJ2-7, with D possibly matching TRBD2 (5 bases). The CDR3 length is 14 residues. V lost 3 bases and J lost 3, with 15 bases in between. Germline-derived CDR1 and CDR2 are DFQATT and SNEGSKA (reference sequence). The CDR3 loop reads CSASEGPKDYEQYF. CDR3 coding DNA: TGCAGTGCTAGTGAGGGCCCGAAAGACTACGAGCAGTACTTC.

The chain joins TRBV12-3 or TRBV12-4 to TRBJ1-1; D not certain. The V end was cut by 2 bases, the J end by 3 bases, with 7 bases between. There are 13 residues in the CDR3. CDR3 DNA: TGTGCCAGCAGTTTACGCGACTACACTGAAGCTTTCTTT. Its translation: CASSLRDYTEAFF.

The genes are TRBV27 and TRBJ1-6, with TRBD1 matching 9 bases. V lost 6 bases, J lost 6 bases, and 3 bases stayed unmatched. Per germline, CDR1 MNHEY and CDR2 SMNVEV (reference sequence). CDR3 size: 14 residues. The CDR3 bases are TGTGCCAGCAGCAAGGGACAGGGTAATTCACCCCTCCACTTT. Amino acid sequence: CASSKGQGNSPLHF.

The chain couples TRBV19 to TRBJ2-3, with TRBD1 matching over 7 bases. Germline V gene sequence: CDR1 LNHDA, CDR2 SQIVND (reference sequence). The trim removed 5 bases at V and 2 bases at J, leaving 7 bases unmatched. The CDR3 runs 15 residues. The CDR3 DNA reads as TGTGCCAGTAGTCTAGGGGGCTTTTCCACAGATACGCAGTATTTT. It encodes CASSLGGFSTDTQYF.

The chain couples TRBV27 to TRBJ1-5, with 7 positions matching TRBD1. In germline, CDR1 is MNHEY, CDR2 SMNVEV (reference sequence). Losses at the gene ends were 5 bases for V and 5 bases for J; bases not matched to a gene: 9. The CDR3 extends over 15 amino acids. Written as DNA, the CDR3 is TGTGCCAGCAGTCAACGACAGGGTTTCCATCAGCCCCAGCATTTT. Protein sequence: CASSQRQGFHQPQHF.

V and J are TRBV28 and TRBJ1-5; D might be TRBD1 (5 bases). The CDR3 length is 13 residues. V gave up 8 bases and J gave up 6 bases, with 14 bases separating them. The germline V gene has CDR1 MDHEN and CDR2 SYDVKM. DNA for the CDR3: TGTGCCAGCGGTAGGGACTTAGGTCAGCCCCAGCATTTT. It specifies CASGRDLGQPQHF. The variable domain in full, with the rest retrieved from reference TRBV28 and TRBJ1-5, is DVKVTQSSRYLVKRTGEKVFLECVQDMDHENMFWYRQDPGLGLRLIYFSYDVKMKEKGDIPEGYSVSREKKERFSLILESASTNQTSMYLCASGRDLGQPQHFGDGTRLSIL.

This chain connects TRBV6-1 to TRBJ2-3; D gene uncertain. Trimming removed 2 bases at V and 7 bases at J, with 13 bases between. Per germline, CDR1 MNHNS and CDR2 SASEGT. The CDR3 length is 14 residues. The CDR3 spells CASSESPGSYTQYF. The CDR3 DNA follows: TGTGCCAGCAGTGAATCGCCCGGGTCTTATACGCAGTATTTT.

The chain's CDR3 is CASGRDRGNINYGYTF. The CDR3 DNA follows: TGTGCCAGCGGCCGGGACAGGGGTAATATTAACTATGGCTACACCTTC. This chain joins TRBV5-6 and TRBJ1-2; the match to TRBD1 covers 10 bases. V gave up 7 bases and J gave up 1 base; unmatched junction bases: 10. CDR1 SGHDT and CDR2 YYEEEE come from the germline V gene. The CDR3 runs 16 residues.

This clone showed up just once. This chain connects TRBV30 to TRBJ2-5; 12 bases are shared with TRBD2. CDR1 GTSNPN and CDR2 SVGIG come from the germline V gene (reference sequence). CDR3 size: 15 residues. The ends lost 7 bases at V and 2 bases at J; junction bases unmatched: 8. CDR3 sequence: CAFQLAGGFQETQYF. DNA for the CDR3: TGTGCCTTCCAACTAGCGGGGGGCTTTCAAGAGACCCAGTACTTC. Full variable domain (outside the CDR3, taken from reference TRBV30 and TRBJ2-5): SQTIHQWPATLVQPVGSPLSLECTVEGTSNPNLYWYRQAAGRGLQLLFYSVGIGQISSEVPQNLSASRPQDRQFILSSKKLLLSDSGFYLCAFQLAGGFQETQYFGPGTRLLVL.

This clone has only one observation. The gene calls are TRBV6-5 and TRBJ2-1; D is perhaps TRBD2 (5 bases). Germline values: CDR1 MNHEY, CDR2 SVGAGI. Trimming stripped 8 bases from V and 7 bases from J, with 9 bases between. CDR3 length equals 11 residues. CDR3 in amino acids: CASGGRNEQFF. CDR3 DNA sequence: TGTGCCAGCGGAGGTAGGAATGAGCAGTTCTTC.